Listed below are T cell receptor beta chains from one sample, sequenced in a study of response to subunit inactivated influenza vaccine. TCRdb ran MiXCR on the RT-PCR reads and lists one entry per CDR3 protein. The sample has approximately 700,000 distinct CDR3 sequences; 15% to 19% are singletons. Sequencing was performed on PBMCs from blood, taken approximately 12 days after vaccination. Receptor source: a man aged 50-60 years who received an inactivated influenza vaccine. The CDR3 runs from the conserved cysteine through the conserved F or W. A D gene is named only where the DNA matches it firmly. Clone size is stated in some rows and not others, as once, few, many or a class when expanded.

J gene,V gene,clone size,D gene,CDR3 DNA,CDR3 protein
TRBJ2-1,TRBV14,.,.,TGTGCCAGCAGCCAATGGTACTGGCAGTTCTTC,CASSQWYWQFF
TRBJ2-7,TRBV10-3,.,TRBD2,TGTGCCATCAGTAGCGGGAGAACTCCCGAGCAGTACTTC,CAISSGRTPEQYF
TRBJ2-6,TRBV3-1,few,.,TGTGCCAGCAGCCAAGTCCTATCTACCTCTGGGGCCAACGTCCTGACTTTC,CASSQVLSTSGANVLTF
TRBJ2-1,TRBV5-6,.,.,TGTGCCAGCAGCTTCGGGGGAGAAAATGAGCAGTTCTTC,CASSFGGENEQFF
TRBJ2-3,TRBV19,few,.,TGTGCCAGTAGTATGGACGGCCGCACAGATACGCAGTATTTT,CASSMDGRTDTQYF
TRBJ2-1,TRBV7-6,few,TRBD2,TGTGCCAGCAGCCCCCCCCATATAGCGGGAGCGACCTACAATGAGCAGTTCTTC,CASSPPHIAGATYNEQFF
TRBJ2-7,TRBV5-1,few,.,TGCGCCAGCAGCTTGCAGGAGCAAACCGGCGAGCAGTACTTC,CASSLQEQTGEQYF
TRBJ1-5,TRBV6-1,few,.,TGTGCCAGCACCTCCTCGGTGGGGAATCAGCCCCAGCATTTT,CASTSSVGNQPQHF
TRBJ2-3,TRBV5-1,.,.,TGCGCCAGCAGCCGGGGCACCGTCGGATCGGGCACAGATACGCAGTATTTT,CASSRGTVGSGTDTQYF
TRBJ1-5,TRBV20-1,many,TRBD1,TGCAGTGCCGCGGTGGGCAGGGGGAATCAGCCCCAGCATTTT,CSAAVGRGNQPQHF
TRBJ2-4,TRBV4-1,many,.,TGCGCCAGCAGCCAAGGGCCAAGGGATCCCCTAGCCAAAAACATTCAGTACTTC,CASSQGPRDPLAKNIQYF
TRBJ2-2,TRBV29-1,few,.,TGCAGCGTTGGAAGTCAGGTCGGGGAGCTGTTTTTT,CSVGSQVGELFF
TRBJ2-2,TRBV12-3/TRBV12-4,.,.,TGTGCCAGCACCCGTGTAAGAGGAACCGGGGAGCTGTTTTTT,CASTRVRGTGELFF
TRBJ2-5,TRBV19,.,TRBD1,TGTGCCAGTAGTTTCCGACAGGGGGTACAAGAGACCCAGTACTTC,CASSFRQGVQETQYF
TRBJ1-2,TRBV7-2,few,.,TGTGCCAGCGGCCTGGGGGGCCTAGGGGGGGACTATGGCTACACCTTC,CASGLGGLGGDYGYTF
TRBJ2-7,TRBV5-6,.,.,TGTGCCAGCAGCTTCTGGGCCAGGTCTGCCTACGAGCAGTACTTC,CASSFWARSAYEQYF
TRBJ1-5,TRBV3-1,many,.,TGTGCCAGCAGTCCTGGCAATCAGCCCCAGCATTTT,CASSPGNQPQHF
TRBJ2-2,TRBV20-1,few,TRBD1,TGCAGTGCTCCCCGACAGGGGTTGACCGGGGAGCTGTTTTTT,CSAPRQGLTGELFF
TRBJ2-3,TRBV7-2,few,.,TGTGCCAGCACGCCCTATCGGGGCACAGATACGCAGTATTTT,CASTPYRGTDTQYF
TRBJ2-3,TRBV20-1,few,TRBD2,TGCAGTGCCAGAACCCCGACTAGCGGGAGAGGACGGGGTACGCAGTATTTT,CSARTPTSGRGRGTQYF
TRBJ2-5,TRBV3-1,.,.,TGTGCCAGCAGCCAAGCCGGGACCAAAAGTGGGACCCAGTACTTC,CASSQAGTKSGTQYF
TRBJ1-6,TRBV6-1,few,.,TGTGCCAGCAGTCCCTTTTTCCGGGGTCCTCCGAATTCACCCCTCCACTTT,CASSPFFRGPPNSPLHF
TRBJ2-1,TRBV20-1,.,.,TGCAGTGCTAGAGAGGGACTGCAACGCAATGAGCAGTTCTTC,CSAREGLQRNEQFF
TRBJ1-1,TRBV20-1,few,TRBD1,TGCAGTGCTAGAGAGTTGGGGACAGGGTTTGGTGCCAACACTGAAGCTTTCTTT,CSARELGTGFGANTEAFF
TRBJ2-3,TRBV2,few,.,TGTGCCAGCAGTGCCACAGAAGGCACAGATACGCAGTATTTT,CASSATEGTDTQYF
TRBJ2-3,TRBV5-1,few,TRBD2,TGCGCCAGCAGCTTGGGGCGGGGGTACACAGATACGCAGTATTTT,CASSLGRGYTDTQYF
TRBJ1-5,TRBV3-1,few,.,TGTGCCAGCAGCAAAGGCAGTAGCAATCAGCCCCAGCATTTT,CASSKGSSNQPQHF
TRBJ2-3,TRBV20-1,.,.,TGCAGTGCTCCTGAACAGGGAGATACGCAGTATTTT,CSAPEQGDTQYF
TRBJ2-1,TRBV28,.,TRBD2,TGTGCCAGCAGTTTCGGTAGCGGGGGATACAATGAGCAGTTCTTC,CASSFGSGGYNEQFF